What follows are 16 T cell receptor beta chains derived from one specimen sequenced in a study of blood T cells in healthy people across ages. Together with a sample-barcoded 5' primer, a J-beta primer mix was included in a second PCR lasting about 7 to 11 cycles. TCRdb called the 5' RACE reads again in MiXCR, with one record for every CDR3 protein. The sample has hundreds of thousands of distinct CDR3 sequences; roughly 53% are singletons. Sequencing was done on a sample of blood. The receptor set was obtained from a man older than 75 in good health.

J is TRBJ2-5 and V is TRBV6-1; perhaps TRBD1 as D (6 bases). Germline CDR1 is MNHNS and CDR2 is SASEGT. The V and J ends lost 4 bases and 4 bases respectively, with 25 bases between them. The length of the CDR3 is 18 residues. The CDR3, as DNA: TGTGCCAGCAGTGGGTCACCGCGCGGAGCCTTAGGGGGAGAGACCCAGTACTTC. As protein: CASSGSPRGALGGETQYF.

CDR3 sequence reads: CSARPGRVYEQYF. CDR3 in DNA: TGCAGTGCTAGACCTGGACGGGTCTACGAGCAGTACTTC. The rearrangement uses TRBV20-1 and TRBJ2-7; no clear D gene. The germline gives CDR1 DFQATT, CDR2 SNEGSKA (reference sequence). CDR3 size: 13 residues. The V gene lost 2 bases and the J gene lost 3 bases, with 11 bases spanning the gap.

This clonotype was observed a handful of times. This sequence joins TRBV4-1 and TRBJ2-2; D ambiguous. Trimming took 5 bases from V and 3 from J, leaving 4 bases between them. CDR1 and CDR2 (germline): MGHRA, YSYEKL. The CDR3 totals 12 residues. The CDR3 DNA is TGCGCCAGCAGCGCGTACACCGGGGAGCTGTTTTTT. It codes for CASSAYTGELFF.

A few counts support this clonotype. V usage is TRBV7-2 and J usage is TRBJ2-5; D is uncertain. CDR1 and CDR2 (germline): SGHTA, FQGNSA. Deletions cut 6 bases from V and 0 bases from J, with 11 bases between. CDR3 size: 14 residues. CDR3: CASSVGSYQETQYF. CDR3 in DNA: TGTGCCAGCAGTGTGGGCTCGTACCAAGAGACCCAGTACTTC. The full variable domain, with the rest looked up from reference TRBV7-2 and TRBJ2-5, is GAGVSQSPSNKVTEKGKDVELRCDPISGHTALYWYRQSLGQGLEFLIYFQGNSAPDKSGLPSDRFSAERTGGSVSTLTIQRTQQEDSAVYLCASSVGSYQETQYFGPGTRLLVL.

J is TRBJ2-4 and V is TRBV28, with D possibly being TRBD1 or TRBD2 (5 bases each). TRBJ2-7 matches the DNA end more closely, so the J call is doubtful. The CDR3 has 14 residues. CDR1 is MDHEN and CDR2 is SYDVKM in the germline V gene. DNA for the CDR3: TGTGCCAGCAGTCTCTCCGGGGCAGGGCGCGAGCAGTACTTC. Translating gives CASSLSGAGREQYF.

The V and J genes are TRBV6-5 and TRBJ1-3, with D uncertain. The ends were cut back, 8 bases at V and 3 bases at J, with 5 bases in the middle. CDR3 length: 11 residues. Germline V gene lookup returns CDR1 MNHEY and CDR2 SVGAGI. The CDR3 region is CASFDGNTIYF. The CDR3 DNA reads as TGTGCCAGCTTCGATGGAAACACCATATATTTT.

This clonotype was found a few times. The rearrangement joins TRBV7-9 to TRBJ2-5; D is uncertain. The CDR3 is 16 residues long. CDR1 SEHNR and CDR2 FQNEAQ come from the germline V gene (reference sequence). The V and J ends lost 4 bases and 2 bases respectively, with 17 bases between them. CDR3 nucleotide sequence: TGTGCCAGCAGCTCGATGCCGGGTTTGCGGCAAGAGACCCAGTACTTC. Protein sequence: CASSSMPGLRQETQYF.

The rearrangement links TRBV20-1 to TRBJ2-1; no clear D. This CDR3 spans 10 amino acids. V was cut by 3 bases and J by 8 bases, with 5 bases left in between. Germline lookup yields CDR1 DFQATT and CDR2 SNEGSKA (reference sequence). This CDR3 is CSARSYEQFF. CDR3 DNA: TGCAGTGCTAGGAGTTATGAGCAGTTCTTC.

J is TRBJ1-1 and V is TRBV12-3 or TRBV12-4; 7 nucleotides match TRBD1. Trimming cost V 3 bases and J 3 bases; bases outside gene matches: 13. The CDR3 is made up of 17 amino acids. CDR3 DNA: TGTGCCAGCAGTTTTCGGGTAGCAGGGGGTAGGTACACTGAAGCTTTCTTT. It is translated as CASSFRVAGGRYTEAFF.

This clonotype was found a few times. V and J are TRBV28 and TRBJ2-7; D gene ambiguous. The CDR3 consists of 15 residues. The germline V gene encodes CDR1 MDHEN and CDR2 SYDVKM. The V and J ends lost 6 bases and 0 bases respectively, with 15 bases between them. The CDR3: CASRTDGLSSYEQYF. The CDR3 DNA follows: TGTGCCAGCAGGACTGACGGATTAAGCTCCTACGAGCAGTACTTC.

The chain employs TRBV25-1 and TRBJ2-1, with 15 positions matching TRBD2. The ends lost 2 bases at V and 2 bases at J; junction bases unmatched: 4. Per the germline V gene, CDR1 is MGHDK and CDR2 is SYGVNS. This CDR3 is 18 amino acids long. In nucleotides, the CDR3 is TGTGCCAGCAGTGAAGGGACTAGCGGGAGGCGTACCTACAATGAGCAGTTCTTC. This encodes CASSEGTSGRRTYNEQFF. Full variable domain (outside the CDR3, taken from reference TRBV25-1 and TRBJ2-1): EADIYQTPRYLVIGTGKKITLECSQTMGHDKMYWYQQDPGMELHLIHYSYGVNSTEKGDLSSESTVSRIRTEHFPLTLESARPSHTSQYLCASSEGTSGRRTYNEQFFGPGTRLTVL.

Here the CDR3 DNA reads TGCAGCGTAACCAAGGGGAACTATGGCTACACCTTC. Translation gives CSVTKGNYGYTF. The chain joins TRBV29-1 to TRBJ1-2, with D possibly being TRBD1 (5 bases). The CDR3 extends over 12 amino acids. Trimming removed 6 bases at V and 2 bases at J, with 10 bases between. The germline V gene encodes CDR1 SQVTM and CDR2 ANQGSEA.

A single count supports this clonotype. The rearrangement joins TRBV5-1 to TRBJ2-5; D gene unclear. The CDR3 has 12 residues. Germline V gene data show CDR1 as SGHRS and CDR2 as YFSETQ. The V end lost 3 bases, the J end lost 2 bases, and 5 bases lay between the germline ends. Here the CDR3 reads CASSSKQETQYF. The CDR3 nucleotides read TGCGCCAGCAGCTCAAAACAAGAGACCCAGTACTTC.

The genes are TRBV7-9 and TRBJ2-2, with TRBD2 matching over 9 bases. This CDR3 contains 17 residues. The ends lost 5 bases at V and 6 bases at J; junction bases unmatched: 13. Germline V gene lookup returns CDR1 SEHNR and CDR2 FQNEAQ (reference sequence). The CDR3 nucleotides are TGTGCCAGCAGCCCCGCGCGGCTAGCGGGATCCGCCGGGGAGCTGTTTTTT. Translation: CASSPARLAGSAGELFF.

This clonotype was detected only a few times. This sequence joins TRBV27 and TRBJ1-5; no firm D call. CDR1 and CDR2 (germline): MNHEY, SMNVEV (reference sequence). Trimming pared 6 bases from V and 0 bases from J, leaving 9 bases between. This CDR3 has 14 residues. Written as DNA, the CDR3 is TGTGCCAGCAGCCCCGTATATAGCAATCAGCCCCAGCATTTT. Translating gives CASSPVYSNQPQHF.

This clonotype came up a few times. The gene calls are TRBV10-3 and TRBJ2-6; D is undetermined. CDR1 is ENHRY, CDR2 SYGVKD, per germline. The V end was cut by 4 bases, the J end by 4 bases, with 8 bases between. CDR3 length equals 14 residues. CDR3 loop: CAISGSSGANVLTF. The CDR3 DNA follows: TGTGCCATCAGTGGGTCCTCCGGGGCCAACGTCCTGACTTTC.